The clone carrying this T cell receptor beta chain was detected a few times. Amplification yielded TCR beta CDR3 regions, with RNA transcripts as the source. TCR CDR3 underwent first-round RT-PCR with the HTBI primer set. Each CDR3 protein is one row after TCRdb ran MiXCR on the multiplex PCR reads. Here the sample spans fewer than 450,000 distinct CDR3 sequences, about 17% being singletons. J gave up 0 bases and V 4 bases, and 8 bases lay outside the gene matches. The germline V gene encodes CDR1 LGHDT and CDR2 YNNKEL (reference sequence). The CDR3 length is 17 residues. This sample stems from a study of T cells in Graves' hyperthyroidism and ophthalmopathy.

Sequencing input: blood. This TCR was sampled from a woman younger than 45 with Graves' hyperthyroidism that later progressed to Graves' ophthalmopathy. The chain combines TRBV3-1 with TRBJ2-1, with 8 bases matching TRBD2. CDR3: CASSLTRSGNSYNEQFF. As DNA, the CDR3 is TGTGCCAGCAGCCTCACGCGTAGCGGGAACTCCTACAATGAGCAGTTCTTC.